This T cell receptor (beta chain) was documented in a study of blood T cells in healthy people across ages. Concerning this clonotype itself: What it recognizes is unknown.

The authors drew approximately 10 milliliters of peripheral blood from each donor. General observations from the study: Measured against age, TCR beta diversity per million T cells decreased in a roughly linear manner.

The second PCR ran roughly 7 to 11 cycles with a sample-barcoded 5' primer and J-beta primers. TCRdb reanalysed the 5' RACE reads using MiXCR and keeps one entry per CDR3 protein. Here the sample spans about 650,000 distinct CDR3 sequences, under 65% being singletons. The CDR3 runs to 11 residues. Germline lookup yields CDR1 DFQATT and CDR2 SNEGSKA (reference sequence). V was trimmed by 3 bases and J by 8 bases, leaving 7 bases between them. The chain uses TRBV20-1 and TRBJ1-4; no reliable D call. The sequenced sample was blood. This TCR came from a woman older than 75 in good health. DNA for the CDR3: TGCAGTGCTAGGCCACAGGAAAAACTGTTTTTT. This sequence encodes CSARPQEKLFF.